The present T cell receptor beta chain was sequenced within a study of beta chain features in type 1 diabetes (dated by TCRdb to the late 2010s). A note on the overall study: Mean age, gender distribution, total cell number and subset yield were not different between patients and healthy donors. A total of 85 million to 140 million sorted cells were examined across all samples, and a strong correlation was observed between cell number per subset and RNA yield. In the study, recently diagnosed type 1 diabetes patients and matched healthy donors were compared on the TCRB repertoires of their sorted circulating CD4+ T cell subsets. Regulatory and stem cell-like memory subsets were obtained from only 8 patients and about 8 healthy donors, while naive and central memory subsets were obtained from all 30 or so donors.

The entire isolated RNA was reverse transcribed using the High Capacity cDNA Reverse Transcription Kit, and thus expressed TCRB transcripts were sequenced. Deep immunoSEQ sequencing was applied to naive, central memory and regulatory T cell samples, giving an average of about 3.6 million total reads per sample. Sorted cells were lysed in RLT buffer and RNA was extracted with DNase-treated RNeasy Micro or Mini kits, depending on cell number. Each cell subset was processed separately to prevent cross-contamination, with patient and healthy donor samples processed together. The immunoSEQ multiplex PCR was used to amplify TCRB sequences from cDNA, generating 87-bp fragments that spanned the CDR3 region. Amplicons were sequenced on the Illumina HiSeq platform. Regarding the original processing steps: Synthetic template baselines were used to correct PCR bias computationally, reads within Hamming distance 2 were collapsed together, and singletons that could not be merged were discarded. Reads were aligned against IMGT so that V, D and J genes, CDR3 length and insertions or deletions at six rearrangement sites could be assigned. Clonotype counts were normalized to sorted cell number within each subset before computing true diversity and Gini coefficients with the tcR R package. The overlap coefficient, calculated on TCRB nucleotide sequences, was used to quantify repertoire sharing. Out-of-frame TCRB sequences from naive cells were analyzed as a proxy for the pre-selection repertoire. The table was pulled from immuneACCESS by TCRdb, which kept in-frame rearrangements only. Such tables lose some clones; where checked, under half of the loss comes from unresolved V genes, and the rest has no known cause. The V and J calls and clone size are taken from that table; D and trimming were inferred from the DNA. Present in this sample are about 620,000 clones, 15% to 18% of which were seen just once. More than 0.08% of the sample rests with the top ten.

V loses 5 bases, J loses 1 base, and the germline ends lie 3 bases apart. From the cysteine through the phenylalanine, the CDR3 covers 11 amino acids. Only the CDR3 DNA stays, 33 bases, in frame from base 1. In the germline V gene, CDR1 corresponds to KGHSH and CDR2 to LQKENI. This clone was seen a handful of times. Its binding antigen is unknown. No much larger clone exists at a distance of one base, and base qualities are not known. Other DNA sequences of this sample code for an identical CDR3. A single peripheral blood draw of about 116 mL on average was collected from each donor into heparinised tubes. A BD FACSAria II and a panel including CD45RO, CCR7, CD25, CD127, CD95 and CD27 were used to sort naive, central memory, regulatory and stem cell-like memory CD4+ T cells. Every sorted population had a purity above 95%. PBMCs were separated immediately by Lymphoprep density gradient centrifugation and were stained directly, without being cultured. So that batch effects would be minimized, each experiment stained and sorted samples in pairs, pairing one healthy donor with one patient.

Points the paper makes about the study in general: In all four CD4+ subsets, TCRB CDR3 length was moderately but significantly shorter in type 1 diabetes patients. At VDJ recombination sites, patients with type 1 diabetes made fewer insertions and deleted more nucleotides, a pattern implying thymic rearrangement abnormalities. Naive, central memory and regulatory TCRB repertoires appeared more similar among patients than among healthy donors. Shorter templates might have been favored by PCR, but patient and control samples were amplified and corrected together, so both groups would have been affected equally by any skew. Sequencing cDNA rather than genomic DNA could over-represent highly expressing activated cells, although activation and CD3 levels did not differ between groups. Because small numbers of individuals were included in the HLA sub-analyses, any influence of HLA type on TCRB rearrangement was left unresolved.

The V and J genes are TRBV18 and TRBJ2-7; the D segment cannot be called with confidence. This TCR derives from a man between 18 and 35 years old in good health. What was sequenced was naive CD4+ T cells from blood. Read against the paper, the sample's cell subset or site label means: true naive CD4+ T cells. The CDR3 region reads CASSLSYEQYF. The DNA sequence is TGTGCCAGCTCATTATCCTACGAGCAGTACTTC.